One TCR beta chain is described in this entry. Its antigen is not identified. Per germline, CDR1 MGHRA and CDR2 YSYEKL. Trimming left V 4 bases short and J 0 bases short, with 9 bases between. This CDR3 has 15 amino acids. The source of the sample is a study of cytomegalovirus exposure and HLA in healthy donors. Across the whole study: Genetic ancestry analysis placed approximately 79% of the roughly 400 donors that were genotyped in the Caucasian-associated cluster.

Study outcomes and limitations: In an earlier analysis, most TCR beta V segments were productive about 90% or about 30% of the time. Roughly uniform sequencing depth across donors was assumed, possibly incorrectly.

This PCR relied on a set of 60 Vbeta primers and 13 Jbeta primers. In the source study's methods: Some 80 million unique TCR beta chains, some 11 million shared, were counted in a later analysis. TCRdb's copy holds only in-frame clones and misses some; the assay was immunoSEQ multiplex PCR. The V and J calls and clone size were taken over from that table, and D and trimming were inferred from the DNA. Recorded for this sample: about 160,000 clones. The chain combines TRBV4-1 with TRBJ2-2; a possible D gene is TRBD1 (6 bases). The sequenced sample consisted of PBMCs. The TCR was taken from a young man in good health and CMV-seronegative. CDR3 DNA: TGCGCCAGCAGCCCGGACAGAGCGAACACCGGGGAGCTGTTTTTT. Translation gives CASSPDRANTGELFF.